The source of this T cell receptor (beta chain) is a study of monozygotic twins with inflammatory bowel disease. TCRdb reprocessed the 5' RACE reads, keeping one entry per CDR3 protein, no DNA. The listing contains about 300,000 distinct CDR3 sequences. This TCR was sampled from a human donor with ulcerative colitis or Crohn's disease, or a healthy co-twin of an affected twin (not recorded which). Sample: blood.

The CDR3 is CASRLSASGVNSYNEQFF. The J gene is TRBJ2-1, the V gene TRBV6-1; the D call from TCRdb, TRBD2, cannot be confirmed without DNA. The CDR3 runs 18 residues. Per the germline V gene, CDR1 is MNHNS and CDR2 is SASEGT.